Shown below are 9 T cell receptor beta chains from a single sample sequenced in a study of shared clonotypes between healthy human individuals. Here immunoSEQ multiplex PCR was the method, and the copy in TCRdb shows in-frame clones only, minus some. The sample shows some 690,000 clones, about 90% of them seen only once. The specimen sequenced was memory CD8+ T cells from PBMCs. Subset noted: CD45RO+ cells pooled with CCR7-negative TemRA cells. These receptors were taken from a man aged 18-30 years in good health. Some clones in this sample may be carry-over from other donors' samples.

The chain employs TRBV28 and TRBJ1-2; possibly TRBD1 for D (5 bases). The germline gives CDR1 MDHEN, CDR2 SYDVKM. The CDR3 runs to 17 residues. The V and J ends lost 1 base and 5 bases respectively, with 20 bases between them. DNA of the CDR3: TGTGCCAGCAGTTTATCAGGGATCCGCGAAACCCTGTATGGCTACACCTTC. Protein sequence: CASSLSGIRETLYGYTF.

CDR3 sequence reads: CASSQDASGETQYF. DNA of the CDR3: TGCGCCAGCAGCCAAGACGCTAGCGGAGAGACCCAGTACTTC. The chain uses TRBV4-1 and TRBJ2-5; 7 bases agree with TRBD2. The CDR3 is 14 residues long. Per the germline V gene, CDR1 is MGHRA and CDR2 is YSYEKL. Unmatched junction bases numbered 2, after V lost 0 bases and J lost 4 bases.

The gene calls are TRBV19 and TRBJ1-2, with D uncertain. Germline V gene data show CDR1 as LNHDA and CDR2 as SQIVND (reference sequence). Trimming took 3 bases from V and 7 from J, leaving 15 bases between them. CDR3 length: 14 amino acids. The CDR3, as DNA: TGTGCCAGTAGTATTTCGGGCGGCACCCTTGGCTACACCTTC. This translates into CASSISGGTLGYTF.

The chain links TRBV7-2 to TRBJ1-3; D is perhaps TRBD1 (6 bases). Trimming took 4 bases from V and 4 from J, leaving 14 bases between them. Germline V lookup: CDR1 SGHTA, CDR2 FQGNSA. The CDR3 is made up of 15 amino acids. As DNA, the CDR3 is TGTGCCAGCAGCTCAACACAGGGCGCGGGAAACACCATATATTTT. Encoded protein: CASSSTQGAGNTIYF.

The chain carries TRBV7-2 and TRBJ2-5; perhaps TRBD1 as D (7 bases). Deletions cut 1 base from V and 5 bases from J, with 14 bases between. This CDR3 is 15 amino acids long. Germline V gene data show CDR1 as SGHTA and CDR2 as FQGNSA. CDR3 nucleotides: TGTGCCAGCAGCTTAGTGGAGGGGGCGTGGGAGACCCAGTACTTC. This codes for CASSLVEGAWETQYF.

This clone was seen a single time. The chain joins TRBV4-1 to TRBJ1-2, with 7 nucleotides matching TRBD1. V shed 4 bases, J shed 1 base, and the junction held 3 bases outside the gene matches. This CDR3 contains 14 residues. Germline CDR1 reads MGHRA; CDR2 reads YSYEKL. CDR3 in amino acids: CASSPGQVNYGYTF. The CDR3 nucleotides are TGCGCCAGCAGCCCCGGACAGGTTAACTATGGCTACACCTTC.

As DNA, the CDR3 is TGTGCCAGTAGTGCCACGAGGGCATCGGGAAACACCATATATTTT. Translating gives CASSATRASGNTIYF. V gene TRBV19 combines with J gene TRBJ1-3; D is uncertain. The germline CDR1 and CDR2 sequences are LNHDA and SQIVND (reference sequence). The V gene lost 5 bases and the J gene lost 4 bases, with 15 bases spanning the gap. The CDR3 covers 15 residues. Drawing the rest from reference TRBV19 and TRBJ1-3, the complete variable domain is DGGITQSPKYLFRKEGQNVTLSCEQNLNHDAMYWYRQDPGQGLRLIYYSQIVNDFQKGDIAEGYSVSREKKESFPLTVTSAQKNPTAFYLCASSATRASGNTIYFGEGSWLTVV.

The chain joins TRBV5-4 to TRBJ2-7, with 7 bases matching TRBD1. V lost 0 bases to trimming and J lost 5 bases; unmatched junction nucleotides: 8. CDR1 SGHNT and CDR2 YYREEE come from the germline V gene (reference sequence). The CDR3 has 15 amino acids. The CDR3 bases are TGTGCCAGCAGCTTGGTAACAGGGGCGAGGAACGAGCAGTACTTC. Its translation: CASSLVTGARNEQYF. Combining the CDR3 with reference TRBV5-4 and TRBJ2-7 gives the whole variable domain ETGVTQSPTHLIKTRGQQVTLRCSSQSGHNTVSWYQQALGQGPQFIFQYYREEENGRGNFPPRFSGLQFPNYSSELNVNALELDDSALYLCASSLVTGARNEQYFGPGTRLTVT.

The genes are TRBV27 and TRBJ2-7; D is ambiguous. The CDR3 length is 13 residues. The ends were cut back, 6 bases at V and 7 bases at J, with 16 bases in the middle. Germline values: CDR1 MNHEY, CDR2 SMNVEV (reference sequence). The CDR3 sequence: CASSLRGVGEQYF. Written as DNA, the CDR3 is TGTGCCAGCAGCCTTCGTGGCGTGGGAGAGCAGTACTTC.